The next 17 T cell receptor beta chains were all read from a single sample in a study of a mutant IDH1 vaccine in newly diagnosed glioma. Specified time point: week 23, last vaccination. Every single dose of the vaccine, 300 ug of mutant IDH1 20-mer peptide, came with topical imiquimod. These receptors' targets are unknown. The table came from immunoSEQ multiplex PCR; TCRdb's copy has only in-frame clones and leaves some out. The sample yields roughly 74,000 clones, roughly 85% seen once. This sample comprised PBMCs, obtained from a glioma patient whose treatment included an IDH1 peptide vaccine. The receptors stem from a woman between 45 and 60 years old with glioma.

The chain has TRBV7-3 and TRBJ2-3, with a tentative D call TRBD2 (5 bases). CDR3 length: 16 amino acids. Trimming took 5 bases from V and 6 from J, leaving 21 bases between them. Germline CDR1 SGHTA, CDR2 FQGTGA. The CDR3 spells CASSPTLARGTDTQYF. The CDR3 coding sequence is TGTGCCAGCAGCCCAACGCTAGCCCGGGGAACGGATACGCAGTATTTT.

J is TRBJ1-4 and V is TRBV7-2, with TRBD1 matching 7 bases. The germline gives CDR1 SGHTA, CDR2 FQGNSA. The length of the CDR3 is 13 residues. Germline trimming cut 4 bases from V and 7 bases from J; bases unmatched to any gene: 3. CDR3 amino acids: CASSYTGAEKLFF. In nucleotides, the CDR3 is TGTGCCAGCAGCTATACAGGGGCTGAAAAACTGTTTTTT.

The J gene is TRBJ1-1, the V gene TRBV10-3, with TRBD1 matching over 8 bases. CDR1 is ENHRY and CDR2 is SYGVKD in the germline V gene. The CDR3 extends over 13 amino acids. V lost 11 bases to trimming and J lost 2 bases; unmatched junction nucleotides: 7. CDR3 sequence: CAAQGEGNTEAFF. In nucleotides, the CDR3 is TGTGCCGCACAGGGGGAAGGTAACACTGAAGCTTTCTTT.

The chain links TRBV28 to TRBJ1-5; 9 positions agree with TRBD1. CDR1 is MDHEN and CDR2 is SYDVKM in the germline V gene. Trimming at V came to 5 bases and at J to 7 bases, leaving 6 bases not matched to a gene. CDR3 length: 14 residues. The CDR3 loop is CASSPQGAGQPQHF. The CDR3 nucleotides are TGTGCCAGCAGTCCACAGGGGGCCGGGCAGCCCCAGCATTTT.

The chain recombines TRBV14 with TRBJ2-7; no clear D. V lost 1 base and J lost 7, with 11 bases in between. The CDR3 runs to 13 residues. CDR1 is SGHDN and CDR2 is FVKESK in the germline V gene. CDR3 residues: CASSQAGVGEQYF. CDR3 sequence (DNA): TGTGCCAGCAGCCAAGCGGGTGTCGGGGAGCAGTACTTC.

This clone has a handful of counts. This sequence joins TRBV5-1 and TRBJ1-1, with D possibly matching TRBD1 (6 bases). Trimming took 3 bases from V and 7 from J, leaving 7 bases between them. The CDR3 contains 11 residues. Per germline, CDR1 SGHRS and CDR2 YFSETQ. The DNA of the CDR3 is TGCGCCAGCAGCTCGGACAGTGAAGCTTTCTTT. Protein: CASSSDSEAFF.

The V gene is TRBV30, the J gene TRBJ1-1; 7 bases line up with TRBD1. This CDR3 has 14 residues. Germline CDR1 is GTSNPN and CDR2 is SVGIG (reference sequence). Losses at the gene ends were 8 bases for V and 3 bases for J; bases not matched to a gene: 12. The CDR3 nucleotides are TGTGCCGGATGGGGGTGGCAGGGGGACACTGAAGCTTTCTTT. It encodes CAGWGWQGDTEAFF.

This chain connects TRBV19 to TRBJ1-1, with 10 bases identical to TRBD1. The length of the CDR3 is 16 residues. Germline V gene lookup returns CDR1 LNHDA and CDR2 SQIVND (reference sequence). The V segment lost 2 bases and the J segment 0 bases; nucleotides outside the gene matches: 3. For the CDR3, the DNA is TGTGCCAGTAGTATAAGGACAGGGGGGGTGAACACTGAAGCTTTCTTT. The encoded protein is CASSIRTGGVNTEAFF.

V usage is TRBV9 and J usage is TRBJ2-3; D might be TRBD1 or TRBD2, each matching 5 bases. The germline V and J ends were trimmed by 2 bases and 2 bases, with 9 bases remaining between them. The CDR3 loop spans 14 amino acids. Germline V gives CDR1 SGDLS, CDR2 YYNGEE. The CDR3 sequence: CASSVRDATDTQYF. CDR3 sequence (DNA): TGTGCCAGCAGCGTCCGGGACGCCACAGATACGCAGTATTTT.

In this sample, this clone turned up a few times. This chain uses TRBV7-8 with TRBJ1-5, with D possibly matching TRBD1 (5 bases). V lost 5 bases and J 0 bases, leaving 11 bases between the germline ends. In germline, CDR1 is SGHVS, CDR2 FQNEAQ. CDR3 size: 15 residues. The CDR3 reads CASSLTVYSNQPQHF. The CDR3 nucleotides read TGTGCCAGCAGCCTGACAGTTTATAGCAATCAGCCCCAGCATTTT.

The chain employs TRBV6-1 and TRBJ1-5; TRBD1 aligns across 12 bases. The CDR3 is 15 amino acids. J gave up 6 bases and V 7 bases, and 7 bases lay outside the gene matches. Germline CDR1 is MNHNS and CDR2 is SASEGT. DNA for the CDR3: TGTGCCAGCACTCTGGGACAGGGGGCGCGTCAGCCCCAGCATTTT. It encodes CASTLGQGARQPQHF.

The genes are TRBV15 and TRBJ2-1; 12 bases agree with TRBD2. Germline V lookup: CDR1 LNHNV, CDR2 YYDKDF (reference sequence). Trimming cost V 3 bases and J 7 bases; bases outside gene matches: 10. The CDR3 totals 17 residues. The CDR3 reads CATSSRSLAGGGNEQFF. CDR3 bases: TGTGCCACCAGCAGTAGGTCTCTAGCGGGAGGGGGGAATGAGCAGTTCTTC.

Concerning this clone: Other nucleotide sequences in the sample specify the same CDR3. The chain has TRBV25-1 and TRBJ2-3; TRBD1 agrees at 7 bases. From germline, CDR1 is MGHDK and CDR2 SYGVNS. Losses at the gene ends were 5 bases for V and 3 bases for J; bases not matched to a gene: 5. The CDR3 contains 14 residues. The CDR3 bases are TGTGCCAGCAGTAACAGGGGTTGGACAGATACGCAGTATTTT. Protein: CASSNRGWTDTQYF. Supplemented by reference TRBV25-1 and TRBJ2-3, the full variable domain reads EADIYQTPRYLVIGTGKKITLECSQTMGHDKMYWYQQDPGMELHLIHYSYGVNSTEKGDLSSESTVSRIRTEHFPLTLESARPSHTSQYLCASSNRGWTDTQYFGPGTRLTVL.

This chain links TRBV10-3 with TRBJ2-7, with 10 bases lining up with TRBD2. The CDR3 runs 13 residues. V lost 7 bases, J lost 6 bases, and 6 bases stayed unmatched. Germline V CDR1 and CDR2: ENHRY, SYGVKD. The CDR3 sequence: CAIKVSSGSEQYF. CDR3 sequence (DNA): TGTGCCATCAAGGTTTCTAGCGGGAGCGAGCAGTACTTC.

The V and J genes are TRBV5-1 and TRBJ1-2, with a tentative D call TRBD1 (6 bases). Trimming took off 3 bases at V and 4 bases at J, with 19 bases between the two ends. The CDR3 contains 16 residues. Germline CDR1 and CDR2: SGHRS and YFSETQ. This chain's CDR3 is CASSSDEYRVGYGYTF. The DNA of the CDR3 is TGCGCCAGCAGCTCTGACGAGTACAGGGTTGGCTATGGCTACACCTTC.

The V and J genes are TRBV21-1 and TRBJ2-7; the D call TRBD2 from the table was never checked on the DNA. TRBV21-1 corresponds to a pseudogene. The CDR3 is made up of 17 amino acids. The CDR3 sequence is CASSKGGGRPSSYEQYF. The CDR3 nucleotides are TGTGCCAGCAGCAAAGGGGGCGGGAGGCCTAGCTCCTACGAGCAGTACTTC.

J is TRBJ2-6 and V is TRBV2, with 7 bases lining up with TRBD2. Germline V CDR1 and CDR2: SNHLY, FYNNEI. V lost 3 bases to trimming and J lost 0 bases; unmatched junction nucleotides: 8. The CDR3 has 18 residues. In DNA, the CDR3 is TGTGCCAGCAGTGACGACGGCGGGAGATTCTCTGGGGCCAACGTCCTGACTTTC. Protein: CASSDDGGRFSGANVLTF.